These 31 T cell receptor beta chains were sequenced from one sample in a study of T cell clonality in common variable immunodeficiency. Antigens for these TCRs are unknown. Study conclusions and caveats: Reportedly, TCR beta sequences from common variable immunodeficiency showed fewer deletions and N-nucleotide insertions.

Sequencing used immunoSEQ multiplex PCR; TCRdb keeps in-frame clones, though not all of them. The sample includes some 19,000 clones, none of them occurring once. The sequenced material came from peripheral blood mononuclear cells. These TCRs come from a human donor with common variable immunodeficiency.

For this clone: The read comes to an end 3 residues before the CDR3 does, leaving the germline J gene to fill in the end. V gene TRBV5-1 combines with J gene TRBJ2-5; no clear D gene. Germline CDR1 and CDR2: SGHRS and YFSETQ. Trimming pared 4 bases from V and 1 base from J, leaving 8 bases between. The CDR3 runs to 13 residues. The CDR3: CASSTTPQETQYF. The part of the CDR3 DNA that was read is TGCGCCAGCAGCACAACCCCCCAAGAGACC. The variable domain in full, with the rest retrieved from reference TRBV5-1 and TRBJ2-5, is KAGVTQTPRYLIKTRGQQVTLSCSPISGHRSVSWYQQTPGQGLQFLFEYFSETQRNKGNFPGRFSGRQFSNSRSEMNVSTLELGDSALYLCASSTTPQETQYFGPGTRLLVL.

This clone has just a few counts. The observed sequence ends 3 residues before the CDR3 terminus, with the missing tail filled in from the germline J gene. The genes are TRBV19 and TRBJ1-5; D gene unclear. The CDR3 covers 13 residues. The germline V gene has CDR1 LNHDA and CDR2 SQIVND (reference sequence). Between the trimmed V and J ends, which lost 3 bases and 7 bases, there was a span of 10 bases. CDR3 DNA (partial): TGTGCCAGTAGTATCCGGGTGGAACAGCCC. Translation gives CASSIRVEQP. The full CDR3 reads CASSIRVEQPQHF.

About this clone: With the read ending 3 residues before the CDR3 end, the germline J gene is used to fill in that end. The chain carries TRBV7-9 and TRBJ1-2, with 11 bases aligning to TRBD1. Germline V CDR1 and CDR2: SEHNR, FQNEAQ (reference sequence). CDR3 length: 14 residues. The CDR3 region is CASSLGQGARGYTF. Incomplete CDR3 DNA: TGTGCCAGCAGCCTCGGACAGGGGGCGCGGGGC.

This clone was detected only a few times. The CDR3 region is CASSPQTGAGELFF. The sequenced part of the CDR3 DNA is TGTGCCAGCTCACCGCAGACGGGGGCCGGGGAG. The chain carries TRBV18 and TRBJ2-2; TRBD2 is a possible D gene (6 bases). The CDR3 end falls 3 residues outside the read, so it is completed with the germline J gene. Per the germline V gene, CDR1 is KGHSH and CDR2 is LQKENI. Trimming removed 3 bases from V and 6 bases from J, with 11 bases in between. CDR3 length equals 14 residues.

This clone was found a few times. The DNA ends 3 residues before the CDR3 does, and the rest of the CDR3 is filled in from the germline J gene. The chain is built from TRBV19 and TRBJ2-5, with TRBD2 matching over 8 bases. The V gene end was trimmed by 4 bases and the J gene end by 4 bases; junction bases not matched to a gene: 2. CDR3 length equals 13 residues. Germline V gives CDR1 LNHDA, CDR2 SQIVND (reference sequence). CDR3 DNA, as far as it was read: TGTGCCAGTAGTACCCTAGCGGGAGAGACC. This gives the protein CASSTLAGET. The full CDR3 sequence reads CASSTLAGETQYF.

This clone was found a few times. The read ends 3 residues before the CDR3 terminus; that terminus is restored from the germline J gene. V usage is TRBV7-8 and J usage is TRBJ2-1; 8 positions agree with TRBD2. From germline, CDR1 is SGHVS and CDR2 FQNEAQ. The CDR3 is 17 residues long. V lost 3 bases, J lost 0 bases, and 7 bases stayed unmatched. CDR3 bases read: TGTGCCAGCAGCTTTTCCATCGCGGGGGGCTCCTACAATGAG. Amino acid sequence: CASSFSIAGGSYNE. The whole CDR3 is CASSFSIAGGSYNEQFF. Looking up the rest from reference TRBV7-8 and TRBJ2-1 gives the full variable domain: GAGVSQSPRYKVAKRGQDVALRCDPISGHVSLFWYQQALGQGPEFLTYFQNEAQLDKSGLPSDRFFAERPEGSVSTLKIQRTQQEDSAVYLCASSFSIAGGSYNEQFFGPGTRLTVL.

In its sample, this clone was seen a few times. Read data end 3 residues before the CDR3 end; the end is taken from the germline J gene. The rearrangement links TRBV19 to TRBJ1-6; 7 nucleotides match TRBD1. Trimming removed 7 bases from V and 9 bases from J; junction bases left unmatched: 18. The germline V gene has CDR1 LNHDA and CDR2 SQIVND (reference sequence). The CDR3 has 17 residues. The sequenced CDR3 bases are TGTGCCAGTAATATCTCTGGAAGGGACAGAGGGGGTTCACCC. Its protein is CASNISGRDRGGSP. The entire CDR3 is CASNISGRDRGGSPLHF.

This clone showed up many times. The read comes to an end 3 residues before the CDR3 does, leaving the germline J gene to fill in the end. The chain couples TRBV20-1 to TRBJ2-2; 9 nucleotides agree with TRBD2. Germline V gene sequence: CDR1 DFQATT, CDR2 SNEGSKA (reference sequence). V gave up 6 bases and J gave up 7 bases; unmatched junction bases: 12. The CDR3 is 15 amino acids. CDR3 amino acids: CSAQAREGIIGELFF. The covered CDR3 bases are TGCAGTGCGCAGGCGCGGGAGGGTATTATCGGGGAG.

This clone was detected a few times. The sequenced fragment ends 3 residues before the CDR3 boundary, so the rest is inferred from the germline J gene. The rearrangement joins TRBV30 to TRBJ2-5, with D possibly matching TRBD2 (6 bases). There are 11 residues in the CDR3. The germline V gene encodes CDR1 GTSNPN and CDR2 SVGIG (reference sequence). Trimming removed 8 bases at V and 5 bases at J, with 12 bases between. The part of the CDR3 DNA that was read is TGTGCCCTGGGTCTAGCGGAGACC. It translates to CALGLAET. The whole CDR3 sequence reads CALGLAETQYF.

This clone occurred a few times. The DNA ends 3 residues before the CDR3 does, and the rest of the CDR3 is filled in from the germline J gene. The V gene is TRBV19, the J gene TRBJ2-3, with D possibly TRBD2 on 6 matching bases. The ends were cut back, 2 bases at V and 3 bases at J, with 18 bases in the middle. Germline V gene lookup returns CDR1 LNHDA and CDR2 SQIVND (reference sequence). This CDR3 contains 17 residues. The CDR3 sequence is CASSIPRRGSVTDTQYF. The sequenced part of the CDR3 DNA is TGTGCCAGTAGTATACCGCGGAGGGGTTCGGTTACAGATACG. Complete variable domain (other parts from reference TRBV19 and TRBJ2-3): DGGITQSPKYLFRKEGQNVTLSCEQNLNHDAMYWYRQDPGQGLRLIYYSQIVNDFQKGDIAEGYSVSREKKESFPLTVTSAQKNPTAFYLCASSIPRRGSVTDTQYFGPGTRLTVL.

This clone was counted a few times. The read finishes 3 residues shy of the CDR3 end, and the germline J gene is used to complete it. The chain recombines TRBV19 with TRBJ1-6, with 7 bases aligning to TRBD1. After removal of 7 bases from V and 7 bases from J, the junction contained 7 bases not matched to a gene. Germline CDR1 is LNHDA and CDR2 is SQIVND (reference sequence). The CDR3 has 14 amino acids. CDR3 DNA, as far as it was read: TGTGCCAGTAAGTTGCACAGGGGAAATTCACCC. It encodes CASKLHRGNSP. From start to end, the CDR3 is CASKLHRGNSPLHF.

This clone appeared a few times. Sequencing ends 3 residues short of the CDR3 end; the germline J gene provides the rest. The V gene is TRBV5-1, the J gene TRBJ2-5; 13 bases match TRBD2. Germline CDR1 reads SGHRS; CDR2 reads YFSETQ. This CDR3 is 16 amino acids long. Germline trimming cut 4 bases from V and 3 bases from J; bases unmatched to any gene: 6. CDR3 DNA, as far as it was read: TGCGCCAGCAGCCCCGGGACTAGCGGGGTTGAAGAGACC. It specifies CASSPGTSGVEET. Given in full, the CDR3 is CASSPGTSGVEETQYF.

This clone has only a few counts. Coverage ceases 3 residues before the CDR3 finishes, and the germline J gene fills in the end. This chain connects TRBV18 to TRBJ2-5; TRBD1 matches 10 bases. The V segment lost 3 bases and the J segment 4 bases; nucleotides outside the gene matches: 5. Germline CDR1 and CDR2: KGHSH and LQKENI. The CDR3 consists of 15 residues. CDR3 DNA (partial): TGTGCCAGCTCACCCGGGGACAGGGGTTCAGAGACC. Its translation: CASSPGDRGSET. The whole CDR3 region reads CASSPGDRGSETQYF.

This CDR3 reads CASSATGSEWIEQFF. The part of the CDR3 DNA that was read is TGTGCCAGCTCGGCAACAGGGTCTGAATGGATTGAG. The chain recombines TRBV18 with TRBJ2-1; perhaps TRBD1 as D (6 bases). The sequenced fragment ends 3 residues before the CDR3 boundary, so the rest is inferred from the germline J gene. This CDR3 region has 15 residues. The V gene's germline CDR1 is KGHSH and CDR2 LQKENI. V lost 6 bases and J 9 bases, leaving 21 bases between the germline ends.

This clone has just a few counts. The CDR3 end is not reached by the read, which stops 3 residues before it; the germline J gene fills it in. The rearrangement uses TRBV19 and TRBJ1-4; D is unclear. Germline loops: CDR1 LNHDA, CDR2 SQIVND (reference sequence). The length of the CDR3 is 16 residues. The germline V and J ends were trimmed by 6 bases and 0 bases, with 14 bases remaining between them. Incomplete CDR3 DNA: TGTGCCAGTAGCACCAGATTCGGGGCAACTAATGAAAAA. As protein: CASSTRFGATNEK. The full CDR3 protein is CASSTRFGATNEKLFF.

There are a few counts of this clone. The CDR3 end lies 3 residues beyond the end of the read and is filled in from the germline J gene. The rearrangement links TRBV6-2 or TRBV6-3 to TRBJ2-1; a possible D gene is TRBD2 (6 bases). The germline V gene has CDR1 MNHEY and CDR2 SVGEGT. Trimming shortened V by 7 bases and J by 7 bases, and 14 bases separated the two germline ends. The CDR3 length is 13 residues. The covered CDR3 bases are TGTGCCAGCATCAACGCGGGGCGTAATGAG. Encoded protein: CASINAGRNE. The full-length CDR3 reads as CASINAGRNEQFF.

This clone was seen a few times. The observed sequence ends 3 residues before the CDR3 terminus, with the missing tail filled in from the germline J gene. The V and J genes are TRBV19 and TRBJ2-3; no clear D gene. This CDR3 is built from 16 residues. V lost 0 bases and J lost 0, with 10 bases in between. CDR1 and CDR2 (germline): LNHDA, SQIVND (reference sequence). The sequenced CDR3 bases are TGTGCCAGTAGTATAGAGGTGGCGGCTAGCACAGATACG. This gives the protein CASSIEVAASTDT. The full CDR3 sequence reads CASSIEVAASTDTQYF.

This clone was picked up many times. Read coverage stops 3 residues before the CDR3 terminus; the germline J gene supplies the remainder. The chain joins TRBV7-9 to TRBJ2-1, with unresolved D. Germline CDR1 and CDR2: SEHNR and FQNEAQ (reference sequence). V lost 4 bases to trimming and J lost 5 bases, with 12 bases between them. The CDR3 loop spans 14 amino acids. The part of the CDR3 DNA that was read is TGTGCCAGCAGCTCGAACGACAAGAACAATGAG. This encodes CASSSNDKNNE. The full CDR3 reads CASSSNDKNNEQFF.

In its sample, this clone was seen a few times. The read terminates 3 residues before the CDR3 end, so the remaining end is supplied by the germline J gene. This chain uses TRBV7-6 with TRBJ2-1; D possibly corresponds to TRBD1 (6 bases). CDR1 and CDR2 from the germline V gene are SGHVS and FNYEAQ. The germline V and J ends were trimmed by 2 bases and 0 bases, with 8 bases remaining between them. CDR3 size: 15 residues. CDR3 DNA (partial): TGTGCCAGCAGCTTAACAGGGAGCTCCTACAATGAG. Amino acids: CASSLTGSSYNE. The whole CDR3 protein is CASSLTGSSYNEQFF.

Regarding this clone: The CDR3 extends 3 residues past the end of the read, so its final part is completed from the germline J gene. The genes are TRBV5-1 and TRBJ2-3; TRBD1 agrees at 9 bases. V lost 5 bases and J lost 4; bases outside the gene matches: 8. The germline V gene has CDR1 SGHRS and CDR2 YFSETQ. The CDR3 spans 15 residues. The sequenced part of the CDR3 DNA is TGCGCCAGCAGACCGGGACAGGGTTTCCCAGATACG. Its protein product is CASRPGQGFPDT. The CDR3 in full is CASRPGQGFPDTQYF.

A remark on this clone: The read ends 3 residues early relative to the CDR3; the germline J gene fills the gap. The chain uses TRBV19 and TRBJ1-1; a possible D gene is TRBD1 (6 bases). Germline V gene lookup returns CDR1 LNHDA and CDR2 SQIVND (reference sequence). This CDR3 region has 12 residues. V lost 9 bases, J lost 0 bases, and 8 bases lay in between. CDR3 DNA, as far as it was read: TGTGCCAGCCAGGGGCTGAACACTGAA. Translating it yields CASQGLNTE. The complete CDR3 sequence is CASQGLNTEAFF.

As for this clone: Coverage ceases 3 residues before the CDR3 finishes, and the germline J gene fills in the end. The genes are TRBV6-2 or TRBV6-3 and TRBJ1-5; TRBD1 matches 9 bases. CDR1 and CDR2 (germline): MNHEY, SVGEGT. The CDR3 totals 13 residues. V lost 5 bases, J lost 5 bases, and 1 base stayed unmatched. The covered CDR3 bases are TGTGCCAGCAGTGGACAGGGGTATCAGCCC. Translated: CASSGQGYQP. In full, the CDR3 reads CASSGQGYQPQHF.

The CDR3 bases that were read are TGTGCCAGCTCTCCCAACCCCGGGGGGAATTCACCC. This sequence encodes CASSPNPGGNSP. The whole CDR3 sequence reads CASSPNPGGNSPLHF. V and J are TRBV18 and TRBJ1-6; D is perhaps TRBD1 (5 bases). The missing CDR3 end, 3 residues past where the read stops, is filled in from the germline J gene. V gave up 6 bases and J gave up 7 bases, with 16 bases separating them. The CDR3 spans 15 residues. Per the germline V gene, CDR1 is KGHSH and CDR2 is LQKENI.

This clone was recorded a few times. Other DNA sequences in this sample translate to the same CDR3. The CDR3 region is CASSLVSGYEQYF. Incomplete CDR3 DNA: TGTGCCAGCAGCTTAGTGTCAGGATACGAG. The chain joins TRBV7-2 to TRBJ2-7; D unclear. The sequence runs out 3 residues before the end of the CDR3; the remainder is reconstructed from the germline J gene. CDR3 length: 13 residues. V was cut by 1 base and J by 4 bases, with 8 bases left in between. Germline CDR1 is SGHTA and CDR2 is FQGNSA.

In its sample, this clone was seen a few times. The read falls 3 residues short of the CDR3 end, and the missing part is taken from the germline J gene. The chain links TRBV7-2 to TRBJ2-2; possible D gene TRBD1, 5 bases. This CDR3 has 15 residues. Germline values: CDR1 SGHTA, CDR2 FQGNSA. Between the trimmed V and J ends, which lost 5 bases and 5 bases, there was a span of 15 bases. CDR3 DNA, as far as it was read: TGTGCCAGCAGCGCGCAAATCCAGGGTACCGGGGAG. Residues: CASSAQIQGTGE. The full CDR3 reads CASSAQIQGTGELFF.

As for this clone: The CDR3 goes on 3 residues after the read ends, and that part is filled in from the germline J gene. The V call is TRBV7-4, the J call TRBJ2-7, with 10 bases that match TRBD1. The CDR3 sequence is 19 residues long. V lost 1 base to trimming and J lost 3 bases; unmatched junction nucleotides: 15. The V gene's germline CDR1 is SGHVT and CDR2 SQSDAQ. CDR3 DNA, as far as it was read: TGTGCCAGCAGCTTAGTGGGGACAGGGGACCGAGATACTAACTACGAG. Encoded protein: CASSLVGTGDRDTNYE. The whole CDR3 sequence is CASSLVGTGDRDTNYEQYF. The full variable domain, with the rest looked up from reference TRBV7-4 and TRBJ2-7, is GAGVSQSPRYKVAKRGRDVALRCDSISGHVTLYWYRQTLGQGSEVLTYSQSDAQRDKSGRPSGRFSAERPERSVSTLKIQRTEQGDSAVYLCASSLVGTGDRDTNYEQYFGPGTRLTVT.

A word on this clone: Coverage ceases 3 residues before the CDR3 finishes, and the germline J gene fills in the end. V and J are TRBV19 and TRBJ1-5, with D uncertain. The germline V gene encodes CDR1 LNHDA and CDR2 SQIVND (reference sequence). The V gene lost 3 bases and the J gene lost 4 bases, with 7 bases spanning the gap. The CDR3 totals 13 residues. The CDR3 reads CASSISRNQPQHF. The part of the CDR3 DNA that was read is TGTGCCAGTAGTATTTCCCGGAATCAGCCC.

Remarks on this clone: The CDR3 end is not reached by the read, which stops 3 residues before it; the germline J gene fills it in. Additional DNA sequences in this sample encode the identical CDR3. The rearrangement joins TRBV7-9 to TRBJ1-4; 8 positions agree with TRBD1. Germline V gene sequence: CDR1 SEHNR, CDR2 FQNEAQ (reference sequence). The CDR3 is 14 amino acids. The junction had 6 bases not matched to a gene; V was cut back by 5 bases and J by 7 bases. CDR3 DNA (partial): TGTGCCAGCAGCATACGGACAGGGCTTGAAAAA. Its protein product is CASSIRTGLEK. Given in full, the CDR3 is CASSIRTGLEKLFF.

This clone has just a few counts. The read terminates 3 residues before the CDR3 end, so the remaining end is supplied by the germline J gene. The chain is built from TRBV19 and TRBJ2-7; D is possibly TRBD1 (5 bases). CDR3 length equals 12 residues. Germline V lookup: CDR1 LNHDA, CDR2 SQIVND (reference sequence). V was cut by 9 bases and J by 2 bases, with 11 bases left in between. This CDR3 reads CARSGRAYEQYF. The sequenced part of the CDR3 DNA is TGTGCCAGGAGTGGCAGGGCCTACGAG. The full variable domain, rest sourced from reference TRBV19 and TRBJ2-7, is DGGITQSPKYLFRKEGQNVTLSCEQNLNHDAMYWYRQDPGQGLRLIYYSQIVNDFQKGDIAEGYSVSREKKESFPLTVTSAQKNPTAFYLCARSGRAYEQYFGPGTRLTVT.

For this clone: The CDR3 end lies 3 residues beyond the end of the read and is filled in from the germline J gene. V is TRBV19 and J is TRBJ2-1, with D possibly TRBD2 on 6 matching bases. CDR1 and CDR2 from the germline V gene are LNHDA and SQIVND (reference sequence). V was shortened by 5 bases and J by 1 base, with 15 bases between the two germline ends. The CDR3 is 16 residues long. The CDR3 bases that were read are TGTGCCAGTAGTGTCCTGACTAGACGGTCCTACAATGAG. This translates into CASSVLTRRSYNE. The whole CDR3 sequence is CASSVLTRRSYNEQFF.

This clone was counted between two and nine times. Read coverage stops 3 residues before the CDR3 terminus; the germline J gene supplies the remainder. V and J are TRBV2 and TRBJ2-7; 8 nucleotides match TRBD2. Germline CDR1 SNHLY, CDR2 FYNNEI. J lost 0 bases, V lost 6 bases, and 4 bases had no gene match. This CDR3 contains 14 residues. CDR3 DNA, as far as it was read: TGTGCCAGCAGAGTAGCGGGGAGCTCCTACGAG. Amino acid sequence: CASRVAGSSYE. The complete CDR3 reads CASRVAGSSYEQYF. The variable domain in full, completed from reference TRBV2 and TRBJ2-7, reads EPEVTQTPSHQVTQMGQEVILRCVPISNHLYFYWYRQILGQKVEFLVSFYNNEISEKSEIFDDQFSVERPDGSNFTLKIRSTKLEDSAMYFCASRVAGSSYEQYFGPGTRLTVT.